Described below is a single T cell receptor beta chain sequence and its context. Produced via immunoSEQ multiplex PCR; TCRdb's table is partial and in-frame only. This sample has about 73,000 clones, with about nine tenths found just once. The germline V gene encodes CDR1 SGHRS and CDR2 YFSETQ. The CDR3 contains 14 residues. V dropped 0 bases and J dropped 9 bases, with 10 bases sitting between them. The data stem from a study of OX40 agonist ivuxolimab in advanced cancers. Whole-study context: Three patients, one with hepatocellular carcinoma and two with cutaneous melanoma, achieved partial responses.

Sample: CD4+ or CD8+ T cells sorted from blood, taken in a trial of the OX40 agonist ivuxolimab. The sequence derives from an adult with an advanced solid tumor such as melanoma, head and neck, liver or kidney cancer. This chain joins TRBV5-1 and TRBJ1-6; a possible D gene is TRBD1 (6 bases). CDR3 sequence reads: CASSLVGAGSPLHF. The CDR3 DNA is TGCGCCAGCAGCTTGGTGGGGGCAGGTTCACCCCTCCACTTT.